Below, 31 T cell receptor beta chains from the same sample are listed, as sequenced in a study of blood T cells in healthy people across ages. Then a second PCR, running about 6 to 12 cycles, was carried out with a sample-barcoded 5' primer and a J-beta primer mix. TCRdb re-analysed the 5' RACE reads in MiXCR, keeping a single row per CDR3 protein. The data show approximately 580,000 distinct CDR3 sequences, approximately 25% seen once. The same specimen was also included in a second study, on T cells of mothers and their children.

Material: blood. These receptors originate from a boy between 5 and 17 years old in good health.

This clonotype has just a few counts. This chain uses TRBV28 with TRBJ2-7; 7 nucleotides agree with TRBD2. Germline CDR1 reads MDHEN; CDR2 reads SYDVKM. V lost 5 bases and J lost 3; bases outside the gene matches: 7. The CDR3 consists of 14 residues. CDR3 in DNA: TGTGCCAGCAGTCCCCCCGGGAGGAACTACGAGCAGTACTTC. Residues: CASSPPGRNYEQYF.

This clonotype appeared once. V and J are TRBV12-3 or TRBV12-4 and TRBJ2-1; 10 bases line up with TRBD2. CDR3 size: 13 residues. J lost 2 bases, V lost 8 bases, and 0 bases had no gene match. The CDR3 nucleotides read TGTGCCAGCCTAGCGGGAGCCTACAATGAGCAGTTCTTC. Protein sequence: CASLAGAYNEQFF.

This clonotype turned up a few times. The chain combines TRBV7-3 with TRBJ1-1; D is unclear. The V end was cut by 2 bases, the J end by 2 bases, with 12 bases between. From germline, CDR1 is SGHTA and CDR2 FQGTGA. The length of the CDR3 is 15 residues. In DNA form, the CDR3 reads TGTGCCAGCAGCTTACCCAGACGCTTTAACACTGAAGCTTTCTTT. Its protein product is CASSLPRRFNTEAFF.

This clonotype has just a few counts. V gene TRBV7-2 combines with J gene TRBJ2-5; D may be TRBD1 (6 bases). The end of the DNA is better explained by TRBJ2-7, so the J call may be wrong. This CDR3 has 13 residues. The germline CDR1 and CDR2 sequences are SGHTA and FQGNSA. The CDR3 spells CASRLGTTYEQYF. The CDR3 DNA follows: TGTGCCAGCAGACTCGGGACAACATACGAGCAGTACTTC.

This chain joins TRBV7-2 and TRBJ2-4; 8 bases fit TRBD2. Trimming cost V 4 bases and J 4 bases; bases outside gene matches: 6. The CDR3 sequence is 15 residues long. Germline loops: CDR1 SGHTA, CDR2 FQGNSA. CDR3 bases: TGTGCCAGCAGCTCCGAAGCGGGAGCTAAAAACATTCAGTACTTC. Protein: CASSSEAGAKNIQYF.

This clonotype was seen more than once but under ten times. The chain couples TRBV2 to TRBJ1-1; 7 bases match TRBD1. Trimming removed 0 bases from V and 5 bases from J; junction bases left unmatched: 3. The CDR3 spans 14 residues. Germline values: CDR1 SNHLY, CDR2 FYNNEI. The CDR3 reads CASSEADRDTEAFF. The CDR3, as DNA: TGTGCCAGCAGTGAAGCTGACAGGGATACTGAAGCTTTCTTT.

V gene TRBV20-1 combines with J gene TRBJ2-6; D is unclear. The germline gives CDR1 DFQATT, CDR2 SNEGSKA (reference sequence). The V end lost 6 bases, the J end lost 0 bases, and 12 bases lay between the germline ends. CDR3 length: 15 residues. The CDR3 DNA sequence: TGCAGTGCCCCAGAGCCAGGCTCTGGGGCCAACGTCCTGACTTTC. It translates to CSAPEPGSGANVLTF.

The chain recombines TRBV4-3 with TRBJ1-2, with a possible D match to TRBD1 (6 bases). This CDR3 region has 15 residues. The V end lost 4 bases, the J end lost 4 bases, and 16 bases lay between the germline ends. Germline V gives CDR1 LGHNA, CDR2 YSLEER. In DNA, the CDR3 is TGCGCCAGCAGCCGAGCGGGGGCACAGGGCTATGGCTACACCTTC. It yields the protein CASSRAGAQGYGYTF.

Only a few counts were recorded for this clonotype. The chain joins TRBV4-3 to TRBJ2-7; D is unresolved. The germline V and J ends were trimmed by 4 bases and 3 bases, with 10 bases remaining between them. CDR3 length: 13 residues. The germline V gene has CDR1 LGHNA and CDR2 YSLEER. CDR3 in amino acids: CASSPGHDYEQYF. CDR3 sequence (DNA): TGCGCCAGCAGCCCCGGGCACGACTACGAGCAGTACTTC.

This clonotype was counted only a few times. This chain connects TRBV12-3 or TRBV12-4 to TRBJ2-7; D possibly uses TRBD1 or TRBD2 (5 bases each). Trimming stripped 3 bases from V and 0 bases from J, with 18 bases between. This CDR3 contains 17 residues. The CDR3 loop is CASSLGRFDTTSYEQYF. CDR3 DNA: TGTGCCAGCAGTTTGGGACGGTTTGATACAACCTCCTACGAGCAGTACTTC.

The chain is built from TRBV5-1 and TRBJ2-7, with TRBD1 matching 10 bases. J lost 2 bases, V lost 3 bases, and 5 bases had no gene match. This CDR3 is 15 amino acids long. Germline lookup yields CDR1 SGHRS and CDR2 YFSETQ. CDR3 in amino acids: CASSSGDRGPYEQYF. CDR3 bases: TGCGCCAGCAGCTCGGGGGACAGGGGCCCCTACGAGCAGTACTTC.

The V gene is TRBV5-1, the J gene TRBJ2-5; tentatively, D is TRBD2 (5 bases). Germline lookup yields CDR1 SGHRS and CDR2 YFSETQ. The CDR3 contains 17 residues. V lost 0 bases and J 5 bases, leaving 20 bases between the germline ends. The CDR3 reads CASSLGQTLGVGETQYF. In DNA form, the CDR3 reads TGCGCCAGCAGCTTGGGTCAGACGTTGGGAGTAGGGGAGACCCAGTACTTC.

This clonotype was picked up a small number of times. V gene TRBV20-1 combines with J gene TRBJ2-7; D unresolved. V was cut by 3 bases and J by 6 bases, with 15 bases left in between. Germline V lookup: CDR1 DFQATT, CDR2 SNEGSKA (reference sequence). CDR3 length equals 13 residues. The CDR3: CSARDGSFGEQYF. The CDR3 DNA reads TGCAGTGCTAGGGACGGTAGTTTCGGCGAGCAGTACTTC.

This clonotype has just a few counts. V gene TRBV4-1 combines with J gene TRBJ2-3, with TRBD2 matching 14 bases. The CDR3 has 15 amino acids. Germline V gives CDR1 MGHRA, CDR2 YSYEKL. J gave up 7 bases and V 3 bases, and 3 bases lay outside the gene matches. The DNA for the CDR3 is TGCGCCAGCAGCCATGGACTAGCGGGAGGCTATACGCAGTATTTT. Its translation is CASSHGLAGGYTQYF.

V gene TRBV13 combines with J gene TRBJ2-7; a weak D match, TRBD2 (6 bases). The V gene lost 4 bases and the J gene lost 2 bases, with 24 bases spanning the gap. Germline V lookup: CDR1 PRHDT, CDR2 FYEKMQ (reference sequence). The CDR3 runs 18 residues. CDR3 protein: CASSSRALLGLKPYEQYF. CDR3 nucleotides: TGTGCCAGCAGCTCCCGGGCCTTATTGGGACTTAAGCCCTACGAGCAGTACTTC.

This clonotype has only a few counts. CDR3 nucleotides: TGCGCCAGCAGCCAGACTAGCTCTCCGGAGACCCAGTACTTC. Translated: CASSQTSSPETQYF. The chain combines TRBV5-1 with TRBJ2-5, with 7 bases lining up with TRBD2. This CDR3 has 14 amino acids. Germline CDR1 is SGHRS and CDR2 is YFSETQ. J lost 5 bases, V lost 4 bases, and 8 bases had no gene match.

This chain uses TRBV5-8 with TRBJ2-7, with TRBD1 matching over 9 bases. CDR1 and CDR2 (germline): SGHTS, YDEGEE. Trimming took 0 bases from V and 6 from J; bases not matched to a gene: 13. This CDR3 is 17 amino acids long. CDR3 DNA: TGTGCCAGCAGCTTGGGGGCCAGAAGGACAGGGGAAGTCGAGCAGTACTTC. This sequence encodes CASSLGARRTGEVEQYF.

This clonotype was observed a single time. The genes are TRBV2 and TRBJ2-3; D unresolved. The V end was cut by 4 bases, the J end by 1 base, with 9 bases between. CDR1 is SNHLY, CDR2 FYNNEI, per germline. The CDR3 has 14 amino acids. In DNA, the CDR3 is TGTGCCAGCAGTGTGGGGATCGGCACAGATACGCAGTATTTT. Its translation: CASSVGIGTDTQYF.

The chain combines TRBV4-1 with TRBJ2-5; TRBD2 matches at 7 bases. The junction had 8 bases not matched to a gene; V was cut back by 4 bases and J by 0 bases. The CDR3 spans 16 residues. Germline V gene lookup returns CDR1 MGHRA and CDR2 YSYEKL. As DNA, the CDR3 is TGCGCCAGCAGCCCGACTAGCACCGAGTACCAAGAGACCCAGTACTTC. Its translation is CASSPTSTEYQETQYF.

The chain has TRBV11-2 and TRBJ2-3, with no clear D. V dropped 5 bases and J dropped 2 bases, with 8 bases sitting between them. This CDR3 contains 13 residues. The germline V gene has CDR1 SGHAT and CDR2 FQNNGV. The CDR3 region has the DNA TGTGCCAGCAGCCCAAGTCTCACAGATACGCAGTATTTT. As protein: CASSPSLTDTQYF.

This clonotype was counted a few times. The chain recombines TRBV3-1 with TRBJ2-1, with 10 positions matching TRBD2. This CDR3 is 14 amino acids long. V gave up 6 bases and J gave up 14 bases; unmatched junction bases: 13. Germline CDR1 LGHDT, CDR2 YNNKEL (reference sequence). CDR3 in amino acids: CASSPRGIAGGKFF. The CDR3 coding sequence is TGTGCCAGCAGTCCAAGGGGGATAGCGGGGGGTAAGTTCTTC.

This clonotype was counted a few times. This chain connects TRBV7-9 to TRBJ1-6; D not certain. Between the trimmed V and J ends, which lost 5 bases and 9 bases, there was a span of 11 bases. Germline CDR1 SEHNR, CDR2 FQNEAQ (reference sequence). The CDR3 runs 13 residues. DNA of the CDR3: TGTGCCAGCAGCGGGTCGGGGTTTTCACCCCTCCACTTT. Translation gives CASSGSGFSPLHF.

This sequence joins TRBV6-5 and TRBJ1-1, with D unresolved. V lost 8 bases and J lost 6, with 13 bases in between. Germline V gene data show CDR1 as MNHEY and CDR2 as SVGAGI. The CDR3 is 12 amino acids. The CDR3 spells CASGSEGAEAFF. In DNA form, the CDR3 reads TGTGCCAGCGGCTCCGAGGGAGCTGAAGCTTTCTTT.

This clonotype has more than one count but fewer than ten. The chain has TRBV4-1 and TRBJ2-5; 7 bases map to TRBD1. The J call may be faulty, since TRBJ2-7 better matches the DNA end. The CDR3 has 14 residues. Germline V gene data show CDR1 as MGHRA and CDR2 as YSYEKL. The chain's CDR3 is CASSLLPTGAEQYF. The CDR3 DNA is TGCGCCAGCAGCCTTTTACCAACAGGGGCCGAGCAGTACTTC.

The chain carries TRBV4-1 and TRBJ2-5; 8 bases map to TRBD1. The J call may be faulty, since TRBJ2-7 better matches the DNA end. From germline, CDR1 is MGHRA and CDR2 YSYEKL. The CDR3 is 16 amino acids. CDR3 bases: TGCGCCAGCAGCCAAGATCCCGGACAGGGTTCCTACGAGCAGTACTTC. Its translation: CASSQDPGQGSYEQYF.

The chain uses TRBV27 and TRBJ2-7; TRBD1 aligns across 10 bases. V trimming: 9 bases; J trimming: 2 bases; junction bases outside the gene matches: 7. In germline, CDR1 is MNHEY, CDR2 SMNVEV (reference sequence). CDR3 length: 14 amino acids. In nucleotides, the CDR3 is TGTGCCAGTGGGGACAGGGGATCCACCTACGAGCAGTACTTC. Translation: CASGDRGSTYEQYF.

The chain is built from TRBV30 and TRBJ2-1, with 7 nucleotides matching TRBD2. The junction had 8 bases not matched to a gene; V was cut back by 7 bases and J by 5 bases. CDR1 is GTSNPN, CDR2 SVGIG, per germline (reference sequence). The CDR3 is 13 residues long. As DNA, the CDR3 is TGTGCCTCTCCTAAGCGGGGAAACAATGAGCAGTTCTTC. It encodes CASPKRGNNEQFF. The full variable domain, in which reference TRBV30 and TRBJ2-1 provide the parts outside the CDR3, is SQTIHQWPATLVQPVGSPLSLECTVEGTSNPNLYWYRQAAGRGLQLLFYSVGIGQISSEVPQNLSASRPQDRQFILSSKKLLLSDSGFYLCASPKRGNNEQFFGPGTRLTVL.

This clonotype was counted between two and nine times. The chain is built from TRBV6-5 and TRBJ2-7; no definite D call. Germline CDR1 is MNHEY and CDR2 is SVGAGI. The V and J ends lost 6 bases and 6 bases respectively, with 9 bases between them. The CDR3 consists of 11 residues. CDR3 nucleotide sequence: TGTGCCAGCAGAAAGGGCCGCGAGCAGTACTTC. Translated: CASRKGREQYF.

This clonotype was counted only a few times. The chain employs TRBV29-1 and TRBJ1-2; tentative D call: TRBD1 (6 bases). The CDR3 extends over 15 amino acids. V lost 0 bases and J lost 8, with 19 bases in between. Germline-derived CDR1 and CDR2 are SQVTM and ANQGSEA. The CDR3 is CSVEDYGTSLPGYTF. CDR3 coding DNA: TGCAGCGTTGAAGATTATGGGACATCACTCCCGGGCTACACCTTC.

Here the CDR3 DNA reads TGTGCCAGCAGTCCAACTATTGGGGGCGAGACCCAGTACTTC. As protein: CASSPTIGGETQYF. The chain recombines TRBV6-5 with TRBJ2-5, with a possible D match to TRBD1 (6 bases). The germline gives CDR1 MNHEY, CDR2 SVGAGI. This CDR3 region has 14 residues. V was pared by 5 bases and J by 5 bases, with 15 bases between.

This clonotype appeared a few times. For the CDR3, the DNA is TGTGCCAGCAGCTTAGATCAACCAGATTTCACTGAAGCTTTCTTT. It codes for CASSLDQPDFTEAFF. The chain joins TRBV11-2 to TRBJ1-1; no firm D call. The germline V and J ends were trimmed by 0 bases and 4 bases, with 12 bases remaining between them. The CDR3 covers 15 residues. The V gene's germline CDR1 is SGHAT and CDR2 FQNNGV.